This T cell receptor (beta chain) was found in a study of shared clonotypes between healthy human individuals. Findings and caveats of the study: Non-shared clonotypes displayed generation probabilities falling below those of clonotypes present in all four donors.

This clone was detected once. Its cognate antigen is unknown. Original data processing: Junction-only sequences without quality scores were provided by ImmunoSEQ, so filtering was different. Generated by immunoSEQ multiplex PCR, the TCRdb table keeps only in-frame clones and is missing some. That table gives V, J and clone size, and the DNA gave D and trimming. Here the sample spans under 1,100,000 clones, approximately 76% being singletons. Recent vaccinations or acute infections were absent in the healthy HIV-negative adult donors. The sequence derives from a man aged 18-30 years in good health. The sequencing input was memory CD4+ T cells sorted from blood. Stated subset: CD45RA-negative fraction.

The DNA for the CDR3 is TGCGCCAGCGCTCCTGGACTAGCGGGAGGGGCAGATACGCAGTATTTT. Protein sequence: CASAPGLAGGADTQYF. The chain links TRBV10-1 to TRBJ2-3; 15 nucleotides agree with TRBD2. The trim removed 8 bases at V and 4 bases at J, leaving 7 bases unmatched. Germline V gene lookup returns CDR1 WNHNN and CDR2 SYGVQD (reference sequence). CDR3 length: 16 residues.